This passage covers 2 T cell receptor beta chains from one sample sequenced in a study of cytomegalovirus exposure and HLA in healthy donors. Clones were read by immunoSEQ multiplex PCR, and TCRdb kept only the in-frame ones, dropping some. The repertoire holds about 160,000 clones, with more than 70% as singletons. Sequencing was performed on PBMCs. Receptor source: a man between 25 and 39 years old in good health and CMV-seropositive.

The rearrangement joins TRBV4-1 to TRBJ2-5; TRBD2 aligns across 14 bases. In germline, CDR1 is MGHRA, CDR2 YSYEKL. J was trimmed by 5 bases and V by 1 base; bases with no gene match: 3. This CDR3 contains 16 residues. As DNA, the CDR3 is TGCGCCAGCAGCCAAGCGACTAGCGGGAGGGTGGAGACCCAGTACTTC. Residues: CASSQATSGRVETQYF.

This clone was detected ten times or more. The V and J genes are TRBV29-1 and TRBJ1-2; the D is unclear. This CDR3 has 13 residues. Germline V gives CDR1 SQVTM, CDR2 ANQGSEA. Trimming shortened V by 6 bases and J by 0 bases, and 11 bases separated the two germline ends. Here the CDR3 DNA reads TGCAGCGTGGTCACCGGAGCTAACTATGGCTACACCTTC. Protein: CSVVTGANYGYTF.